This record looks at one T cell receptor (beta chain) sequence and its context. As yet, its antigen is unknown. This CDR3 is also generated by other DNA sequences in the sample. V was clipped by 2 bases and J by 3 bases, with 7 bases between them. Germline V lookup: CDR1 KGHSH, CDR2 LQKENI. The CDR3 totals 13 residues. These data come from a study of cytomegalovirus exposure and HLA in healthy donors. About the study: Earlier results showed roughly 120 million unique TCR beta sequences derived from approximately 170 million T cells.

Unrecorded immune exposures were likely, despite nominal health at sampling. Amplification used 60 Vbeta primers and 13 Jbeta primers. Data came from immunoSEQ multiplex PCR; TCRdb stores just in-frame clones and leaves some out. The data show about 130,000 clones, with roughly 81% seen just once and approximately 1% held by the top ten. Study-wide results and limits: A missense DCLRE1C variant was associated with V- and J-gene trimming of TCR beta chains in a later analysis, and an independent cohort replicated the association. 87-base-pair reads could not separate some V segments, including TRBV6-2 and TRBV6-3.

Sequencing was performed on PBMCs. This receptor was taken from a woman under 40 in good health and CMV-seronegative. The chain links TRBV18 to TRBJ1-1; tentatively, D is TRBD1 (6 bases). CDR3 in amino acids: CASSPSGDTEAFF. The CDR3 DNA sequence: TGTGCCAGCTCACCATCAGGGGACACTGAAGCTTTCTTT.